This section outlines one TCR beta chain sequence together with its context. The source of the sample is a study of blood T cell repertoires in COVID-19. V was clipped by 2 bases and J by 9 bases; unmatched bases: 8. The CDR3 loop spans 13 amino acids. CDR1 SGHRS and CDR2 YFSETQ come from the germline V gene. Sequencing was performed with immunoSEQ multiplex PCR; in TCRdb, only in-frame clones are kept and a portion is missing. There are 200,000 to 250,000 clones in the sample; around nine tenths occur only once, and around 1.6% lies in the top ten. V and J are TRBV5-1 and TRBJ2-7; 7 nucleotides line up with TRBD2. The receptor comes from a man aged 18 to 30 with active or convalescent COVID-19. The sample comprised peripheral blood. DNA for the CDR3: TGCGCCAGCAGCTTAGGACTAGGATCGTCGCAGTACTTC. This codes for CASSLGLGSSQYF.